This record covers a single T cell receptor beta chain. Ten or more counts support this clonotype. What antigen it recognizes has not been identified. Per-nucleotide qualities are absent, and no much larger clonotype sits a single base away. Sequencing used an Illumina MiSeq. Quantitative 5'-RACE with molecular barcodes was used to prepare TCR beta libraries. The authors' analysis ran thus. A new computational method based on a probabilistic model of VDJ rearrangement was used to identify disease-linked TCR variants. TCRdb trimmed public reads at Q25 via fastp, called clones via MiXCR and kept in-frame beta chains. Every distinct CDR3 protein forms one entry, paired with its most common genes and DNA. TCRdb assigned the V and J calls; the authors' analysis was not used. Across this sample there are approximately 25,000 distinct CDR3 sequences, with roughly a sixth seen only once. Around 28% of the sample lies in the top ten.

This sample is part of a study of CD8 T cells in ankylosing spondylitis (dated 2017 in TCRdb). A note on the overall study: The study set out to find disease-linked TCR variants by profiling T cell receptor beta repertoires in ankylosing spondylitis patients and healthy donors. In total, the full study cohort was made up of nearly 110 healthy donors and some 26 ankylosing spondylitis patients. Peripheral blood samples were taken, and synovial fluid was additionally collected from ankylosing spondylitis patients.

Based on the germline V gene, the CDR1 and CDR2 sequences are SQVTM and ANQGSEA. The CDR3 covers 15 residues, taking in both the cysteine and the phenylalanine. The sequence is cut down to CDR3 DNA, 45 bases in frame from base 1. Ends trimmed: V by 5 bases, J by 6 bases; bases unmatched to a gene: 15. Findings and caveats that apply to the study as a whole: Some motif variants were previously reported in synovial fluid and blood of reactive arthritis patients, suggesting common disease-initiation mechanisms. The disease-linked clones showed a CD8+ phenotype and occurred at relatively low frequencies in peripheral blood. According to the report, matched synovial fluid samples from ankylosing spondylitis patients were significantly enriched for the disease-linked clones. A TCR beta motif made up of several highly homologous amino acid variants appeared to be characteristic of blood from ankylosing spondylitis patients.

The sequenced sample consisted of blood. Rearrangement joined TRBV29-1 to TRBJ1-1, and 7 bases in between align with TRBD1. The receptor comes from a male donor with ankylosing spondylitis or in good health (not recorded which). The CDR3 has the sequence CSVSGGEGLRAEAFF. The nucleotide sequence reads TGCAGCGTTTCAGGGGGTGAGGGTCTTCGGGCTGAAGCTTTCTTT.